This T cell receptor beta chain was observed in a study of CD8 T cells in Susac syndrome. Study in general: The Susac syndrome patients that were sequenced included over five with active disease and fewer than 10 in remission. Patients with Susac syndrome, at blood draw, were therapy-naive, on corticosteroids, or on intravenous immunoglobulin alone.

This CDR3 spans 15 amino acids. Trimming shortened V by 3 bases and J by 1 base, and 13 bases separated the two germline ends. Germline V gives CDR1 DFQATT, CDR2 SNEGSKA (reference sequence). Sequencing of TCR beta was undertaken in CD8+ and CD4+ T cells derived from blood. With random hexamers, about 0.45 to 1 ug RNA was reverse transcribed. The authors amplified TCR beta CDR3 across 54 Vbeta and 13 Jbeta using immunoSEQ multiplex PCR. TCRdb processed the immunoSEQ multiplex PCR reads anew with MiXCR; each CDR3 protein has one entry. The table records 150,000 or so distinct CDR3 sequences, 95% of them present only once.

The chain employs TRBV20-1 and TRBJ1-5; the D is unclear. The TCR was taken from a human donor with Susac syndrome. Sequencing was performed on CD4+ T cells from PBMCs. This chain's CDR3 is CSARTPVGSNQPQHF. In nucleotides, the CDR3 is TGCAGTGCTAGGACCCCCGTGGGGAGCAATCAGCCCCAGCATTTT.